This T cell receptor (beta chain) appears in the sequencing data of a study of blood T cell repertoires in COVID-19. CDR1 MDHEN and CDR2 SYDVKM come from the germline V gene. Germline trimming cut 6 bases from V and 8 bases from J; bases unmatched to any gene: 13. The CDR3 extends over 15 amino acids. The method was immunoSEQ multiplex PCR; TCRdb's version includes in-frame clones alone and lacks a portion of them. The table includes under 150,000 clones, around three quarters detected once. The chain is built from TRBV28 and TRBJ2-1, with TRBD2 identical over 7 bases. The sequencing input was peripheral blood. The TCR originated in a man aged 60 to 75 with acute or convalescent COVID-19. In DNA, the CDR3 is TGTGCCAGCAGGTCCTGGGGGGGGAGGGCTTATGAGCAGTTCTTC. As protein: CASRSWGGRAYEQFF.